The 32 T cell receptor beta chains below come from one sample, sequenced in a study of T cell changes during pregnancy in multiple sclerosis. Libraries were prepared by immunoSEQ multiplex PCR; TCRdb keeps only in-frame clonotypes and omits some of them. The table has about 46,000 clones, 85% to 95% seen once; the top ten hold approximately 4%. The sequences come from CD8+ T cells from peripheral blood mononuclear cells, collected after pregnancy. The receptors shown here come from a female donor with multiple sclerosis, enrolled in a pregnancy study.

The J gene is TRBJ2-3, the V gene TRBV9, with D possibly being TRBD2 (5 bases). V gave up 6 bases and J gave up 0 bases, with 11 bases separating them. CDR3 length: 14 residues. From germline, CDR1 is SGDLS and CDR2 YYNGEE. The CDR3, as DNA: TGTGCCAGCACCAGGACTGCTAGCACAGATACGCAGTATTTT. It encodes CASTRTASTDTQYF.

V and J are TRBV9 and TRBJ2-7, with 8 bases matching TRBD1. V was clipped by 3 bases and J by 3 bases; unmatched bases: 5. From germline, CDR1 is SGDLS and CDR2 YYNGEE. The CDR3 totals 14 residues. The CDR3 DNA follows: TGTGCCAGCAGCGAGACAGGGGAAAACTACGAGCAGTACTTC. This translates into CASSETGENYEQYF.

The rearrangement links TRBV2 to TRBJ2-1; D is perhaps TRBD2 (6 bases). Germline V CDR1 and CDR2: SNHLY, FYNNEI. This CDR3 is 13 amino acids long. V lost 7 bases, J lost 7 bases, and 14 bases lay in between. The CDR3 sequence is CASILVGGNEQFF. The CDR3 DNA sequence: TGTGCCAGCATCCTCGTTGGGGGGAATGAGCAGTTCTTC.

V usage is TRBV9 and J usage is TRBJ2-1, with TRBD1 identical over 9 bases. V shed 3 bases, J shed 7 bases, and the junction held 14 bases outside the gene matches. The V gene's germline CDR1 is SGDLS and CDR2 YYNGEE. The CDR3 runs 17 residues. The DNA for the CDR3 is TGTGCCAGCAGCGGCGTAAGGGGACAGGGATCCCCGAATGAGCAGTTCTTC. This codes for CASSGVRGQGSPNEQFF.

The chain employs TRBV7-6 and TRBJ2-7; D is unresolved. The CDR3 consists of 14 residues. Trimming removed 3 bases at V and 0 bases at J, with 9 bases between. Germline V gene lookup returns CDR1 SGHVS and CDR2 FNYEAQ. CDR3 bases: TGTGCCAGCAGCTTGGGTCAGGCCTCCTACGAGCAGTACTTC. This translates into CASSLGQASYEQYF.

The chain has TRBV7-2 and TRBJ1-1; 10 bases agree with TRBD1. Germline CDR1 is SGHTA and CDR2 is FQGNSA. The ends lost 4 bases at V and 1 base at J; junction bases unmatched: 0. The CDR3 extends over 14 amino acids. As DNA, the CDR3 is TGTGCCAGCAGCTGGACAGGGGGGAACACTGAAGCTTTCTTT. Translated, it gives CASSWTGGNTEAFF.

The chain has TRBV7-9 and TRBJ2-1; 10 bases match TRBD2. This CDR3 contains 19 residues. V lost 3 bases, J lost 1 base, and 12 bases stayed unmatched. The germline gives CDR1 SEHNR, CDR2 FQNEAQ (reference sequence). This CDR3 is CASSFPPGVAGGSYNEQFF. The CDR3 DNA reads as TGTGCCAGCAGCTTCCCCCCGGGAGTAGCGGGAGGATCCTACAATGAGCAGTTCTTC. The complete variable domain, with remaining parts taken from reference TRBV7-9 and TRBJ2-1, reads DTGVSQNPRHKITKRGQNVTFRCDPISEHNRLYWYRQTLGQGPEFLTYFQNEAQLEKSRLLSDRFSAERPKGSFSTLEIQRTEQGDSAMYLCASSFPPGVAGGSYNEQFFGPGTRLTVL.

In regard to this clone: Germline is not matched at one junction end, which may reflect a read error. The V gene is TRBV7-6, the J gene TRBJ2-1; tentative D call: TRBD2 (6 bases). In germline, CDR1 is SGHVS, CDR2 FNYEAQ. The CDR3 has 16 residues. CDR3 sequence: CASSQPIRDSHNEQFF. The CDR3 coding sequence is TGTGCCAGCAGCCAACCTATCCGGGACTCCCACAATGAGCAGTTCTTC.

The V gene is TRBV4-3, the J gene TRBJ1-1; 11 nucleotides match TRBD1. This CDR3 has 13 amino acids. J lost 5 bases, V lost 8 bases, and 4 bases had no gene match. The germline gives CDR1 LGHNA, CDR2 YSLEER. The CDR3 here is CASGQGAKTEAFF. CDR3 coding DNA: TGCGCCAGCGGACAGGGGGCGAAGACTGAAGCTTTCTTT.

This chain joins TRBV7-9 and TRBJ2-1; D perhaps matches TRBD2 (6 bases). This CDR3 has 15 amino acids. Germline V gives CDR1 SEHNR, CDR2 FQNEAQ (reference sequence). The V end was cut by 3 bases, the J end by 1 base, with 10 bases between. CDR3 residues: CASSLLADSYNEQFF. In DNA form, the CDR3 reads TGTGCCAGCAGCTTGTTAGCGGATTCCTACAATGAGCAGTTCTTC.

The rearrangement joins TRBV4-1 to TRBJ1-2, with D hard to call. V was cut by 5 bases and J by 5 bases, with 15 bases left in between. Germline loops: CDR1 MGHRA, CDR2 YSYEKL. This CDR3 has 14 amino acids. The CDR3 loop reads CASSYTKNDYGYTF. CDR3 bases: TGCGCCAGCAGCTACACTAAAAACGATTATGGCTACACCTTC.

The chain's CDR3 is CASSFWGTEQYF. Written as DNA, the CDR3 is TGTGCCAGCAGTTTTTGGGGCACCGAGCAGTACTTC. The chain links TRBV27 to TRBJ2-7, with D maybe TRBD1 (5 bases). Looked up from germline, CDR1 is MNHEY and CDR2 is SMNVEV (reference sequence). The CDR3 spans 12 residues. Trimming removed 3 bases from V and 6 bases from J, with 9 bases in between.

The chain couples TRBV23-1 to TRBJ2-7, with a tentative D call TRBD2 (7 bases). TRBV23-1 is flagged as an ORF with uncertain function. The CDR3 has 17 amino acids. V shed 0 bases and J shed 3 bases, with 18 bases lying between them. In DNA form, the CDR3 reads TGCGCCAGCAGTCAATCACGGGGGGCAGGACCGATCTACGAGCAGTACTTC. The encoded protein is CASSQSRGAGPIYEQYF.

The chain joins TRBV30 to TRBJ2-7; TRBD2 agrees at 13 bases. Germline V gene data show CDR1 as GTSNPN and CDR2 as SVGIG (reference sequence). The trim removed 3 bases at V and 3 bases at J, leaving 11 bases unmatched. The CDR3 is made up of 17 amino acids. CDR3 bases: TGTGCCTGGAGAGCAACTAGCGGGAGGGATTCATTCTACGAGCAGTACTTC. Residues: CAWRATSGRDSFYEQYF.

The chain employs TRBV19 and TRBJ2-7; TRBD2 matches 9 bases. With V trimmed by 3 bases and J by 2 bases, 2 bases remained unmatched. CDR3 length: 14 residues. The germline CDR1 and CDR2 sequences are LNHDA and SQIVND (reference sequence). This CDR3 reads CASSMTSGPYEQYF. CDR3 DNA sequence: TGTGCCAGTAGTATGACTAGCGGACCCTACGAGCAGTACTTC.

This rearrangement joins TRBV29-1 to TRBJ2-7; D is possibly TRBD1 (5 bases). Trimming pared 0 bases from V and 0 bases from J, leaving 6 bases between. From germline, CDR1 is SQVTM and CDR2 ANQGSEA. There are 13 residues in the CDR3. The CDR3 here is CSVEERGSYEQYF. In DNA form, the CDR3 reads TGCAGCGTTGAAGAAAGGGGCTCCTACGAGCAGTACTTC.

The gene calls are TRBV5-1 and TRBJ2-3; TRBD1 matches at 9 bases. CDR3 length equals 18 residues. The germline V gene has CDR1 SGHRS and CDR2 YFSETQ. V was clipped by 3 bases and J by 4 bases; unmatched bases: 15. CDR3 amino acids: CASSSGPGTGSRADTQYF. DNA for the CDR3: TGCGCCAGCAGCTCAGGCCCCGGGACAGGGTCGCGCGCAGATACGCAGTATTTT.

This clone has only one observation. J is TRBJ2-4 and V is TRBV4-1, with 7 nucleotides matching TRBD2. CDR3 size: 15 residues. Germline V gene sequence: CDR1 MGHRA, CDR2 YSYEKL. The J segment lost 5 bases and the V segment lost 4 bases, leaving 8 bases of the junction unmatched. CDR3 coding DNA: TGCGCCAGCAGCCTCCTGGGGGGGACGGAAAACATTCAGTACTTC. This sequence encodes CASSLLGGTENIQYF.

The J gene is TRBJ2-1, the V gene TRBV9, with 9 positions matching TRBD1. Per germline, CDR1 SGDLS and CDR2 YYNGEE. V lost 4 bases and J lost 10; bases outside the gene matches: 15. The CDR3 is 16 amino acids. The CDR3 sequence is CASSPAGTGFWGEQFF. In DNA, the CDR3 is TGTGCCAGCAGCCCAGCGGGGACAGGGTTTTGGGGCGAGCAGTTCTTC.

The chain links TRBV6-1 to TRBJ1-6; 8 nucleotides match TRBD1. The CDR3 has 14 residues. The V segment lost 4 bases and the J segment 12 bases; nucleotides outside the gene matches: 8. Germline values: CDR1 MNHNS, CDR2 SASEGT. The CDR3 DNA follows: TGTGCCAGCAGTGCCGGCACAGGGGGTCAACCCCTCCACTTT. This sequence encodes CASSAGTGGQPLHF.

The rearrangement uses TRBV6-5 and TRBJ1-4; D gene unclear. This CDR3 region has 14 residues. Trimming took off 7 bases at V and 3 bases at J, with 12 bases between the two ends. Looked up from germline, CDR1 is MNHEY and CDR2 is SVGAGI. The CDR3: CASKNGQANEKLFF. The CDR3 bases are TGTGCCAGCAAGAACGGTCAGGCTAATGAAAAACTGTTTTTT.

V gene TRBV27 combines with J gene TRBJ2-5; D gene ambiguous. CDR3 length equals 13 residues. Germline V lookup: CDR1 MNHEY, CDR2 SMNVEV (reference sequence). Trimming took 2 bases from V and 4 from J, leaving 8 bases between them. This CDR3 reads CASSLNSRETQYF. As DNA, the CDR3 is TGTGCCAGCAGTTTAAACAGTCGAGAGACCCAGTACTTC.

The chain is built from TRBV6-6 and TRBJ1-1, with 7 bases that match TRBD1. The CDR3 runs to 15 residues. Germline values: CDR1 MNHNY, CDR2 SVGAGI (reference sequence). The junction had 10 bases not matched to a gene; V was cut back by 5 bases and J by 4 bases. The CDR3 DNA is TGTGCCAGCAGTGATTCCTCCAGGGGGACCACTGAAGCTTTCTTT. This gives the protein CASSDSSRGTTEAFF.

The J gene is TRBJ1-5, the V gene TRBV9; D gene uncertain. Germline CDR1 is SGDLS and CDR2 is YYNGEE. The CDR3 is 13 residues long. The V end lost 0 bases, the J end lost 6 bases, and 7 bases lay between the germline ends. CDR3 sequence reads: CASSVGEGQPQHF. The CDR3 bases are TGTGCCAGCAGCGTAGGGGAGGGTCAGCCCCAGCATTTT.

The chain has TRBV19 and TRBJ2-3; a possible D gene is TRBD2 (5 bases). CDR1 and CDR2 (germline): LNHDA, SQIVND (reference sequence). V was cut by 2 bases and J by 4 bases, with 10 bases left in between. This CDR3 comprises 14 residues. DNA for the CDR3: TGTGCCAGTAGTATAATACTAGAGTCAGATACGCAGTATTTT. Protein sequence: CASSIILESDTQYF.

The chain couples TRBV7-2 to TRBJ2-1, with 7 bases fitting TRBD1. J was trimmed by 7 bases and V by 1 base; bases with no gene match: 7. This CDR3 spans 15 amino acids. CDR1 is SGHTA and CDR2 is FQGNSA in the germline V gene. CDR3 in DNA: TGTGCCAGCAGCTTAGGACGGGGACAGTTAAATGAGCAGTTCTTC. It translates to CASSLGRGQLNEQFF. Together with reference TRBV7-2 and TRBJ2-1, the CDR3 gives the full variable domain: GAGVSQSPSNKVTEKGKDVELRCDPISGHTALYWYRQSLGQGLEFLIYFQGNSAPDKSGLPSDRFSAERTGGSVSTLTIQRTQQEDSAVYLCASSLGRGQLNEQFFGPGTRLTVL.

The J gene is TRBJ2-7, the V gene TRBV28; perhaps TRBD2 as D (6 bases). The CDR3 has 14 residues. Per the germline V gene, CDR1 is MDHEN and CDR2 is SYDVKM. The germline V and J ends were trimmed by 2 bases and 0 bases, with 8 bases remaining between them. CDR3 bases: TGTGCCAGCAGTTTACTAGCGAGCTCCTACGAGCAGTACTTC. Amino acid sequence: CASSLLASSYEQYF.

The CDR3 sequence: CASSGQTDSYGYTF. The CDR3 nucleotides are TGTGCCAGCAGCGGTCAGACAGACAGCTATGGCTACACCTTC. The J gene is TRBJ1-2, the V gene TRBV9, with D perhaps matching TRBD1 (5 bases). Per the germline V gene, CDR1 is SGDLS and CDR2 is YYNGEE. Trimming removed 3 bases at V and 4 bases at J, with 13 bases between. There are 14 residues in the CDR3.

This chain joins TRBV18 and TRBJ1-4; 11 bases align to TRBD1. Trimming cost V 0 bases and J 7 bases; bases outside gene matches: 1. The CDR3 contains 15 residues. Germline V lookup: CDR1 KGHSH, CDR2 LQKENI. CDR3 region: CASSPPGQGGEKLFF. The CDR3 DNA is TGTGCCAGCTCACCACCGGGACAGGGGGGTGAAAAACTGTTTTTT.

The rearrangement uses TRBV4-3 and TRBJ1-2; D not resolved. Trimming pared 0 bases from V and 3 bases from J, leaving 5 bases between. The CDR3 loop spans 13 amino acids. Germline CDR1 LGHNA, CDR2 YSLEER. The DNA of the CDR3 is TGCGCCAGCAGCCAAGACGGGGACTATGGCTACACCTTC. This codes for CASSQDGDYGYTF.

This clone was seen a single time. V gene TRBV18 combines with J gene TRBJ2-1, with 7 bases that match TRBD1. This CDR3 has 14 amino acids. V lost 2 bases and J lost 7; bases outside the gene matches: 5. Germline lookup yields CDR1 KGHSH and CDR2 LQKENI. CDR3 loop: CASSPRDSQNEQFF. CDR3 coding DNA: TGTGCCAGCTCACCAAGGGACAGTCAGAATGAGCAGTTCTTC.

This chain uses TRBV21-1 with TRBJ2-5; the D call TRBD1 from the table was never checked on the DNA. TRBV21-1 is flagged as a pseudogene. This CDR3 spans 16 amino acids. The CDR3 DNA reads TGTGCCAGCAGCAAGGGGGATAGACAGGGTTCGGAGACCCAGTACTTC. This gives the protein CASSKGDRQGSETQYF.